The 27 T cell receptor beta chains below come from one sample, sequenced in a study of CD8+CD57+ T cells in acquired aplastic anemia. Before being chosen for sequencing, patients had shown CD8+CD57+ cell expansion by flow cytometry. The template used for profiling TCR beta VDJ and CDR3 was genomic DNA. TCRdb re-analysed the reads in MiXCR, keeping a single row per CDR3 protein. The table lists 250,000 to 300,000 distinct CDR3 sequences, roughly 61% of them singletons. The sample comprised sorted CD4+, CD8+, or CD8+CD57+ T cells (not recorded which) from PBMCs. Receptors originate from a human donor with aplastic anemia.

The V call is TRBV7-2, the J call TRBJ2-7; D unclear. The length of the CDR3 is 14 residues. The germline V gene encodes CDR1 SGHTA and CDR2 FQGNSA. V gave up 3 bases and J gave up 2 bases, with 11 bases separating them. For the CDR3, the DNA is TGTGCCAGCAGCTTGTATGGGGAAGCCTACGAGCAGTACTTC. This translates into CASSLYGEAYEQYF.

There are many counts of this clonotype. The V gene is TRBV2, the J gene TRBJ1-5; weak D call: TRBD1 (5 bases). The CDR3 totals 13 residues. Germline values: CDR1 SNHLY, CDR2 FYNNEI. The ends were cut back, 7 bases at V and 3 bases at J, with 10 bases in the middle. CDR3 amino acids: CASTQGDNQPQHF. The CDR3, as DNA: TGTGCCAGCACCCAGGGCGACAATCAGCCCCAGCATTTT.

The chain couples TRBV4-2 to TRBJ2-3; TRBD2 matches at 8 bases. V dropped 4 bases and J dropped 1; count of bases not matched to a gene: 1. Germline CDR1 is LGHNA and CDR2 is YNFKEQ. The CDR3 contains 14 residues. CDR3 region: CASSRREGTDTQYF. The CDR3 nucleotides are TGTGCCAGCAGCCGGCGGGAGGGCACAGATACGCAGTATTTT.

The chain is built from TRBV12-3 or TRBV12-4 and TRBJ1-2; D might be TRBD1 (5 bases). V was pared by 6 bases and J by 7 bases, with 12 bases between. The CDR3 sequence is 12 residues long. The CDR3 here is CASSLGLLGYTF. The CDR3 DNA reads TGTGCCAGCAGCCTGGGACTCCTTGGCTACACCTTC.

The sample holds a few counts of this clonotype. This chain links TRBV24-1 with TRBJ2-1, with 7 bases aligning to TRBD1. This CDR3 has 14 residues. Germline CDR1 and CDR2: KGHDR and SFDVKD. J lost 7 bases, V lost 5 bases, and 7 bases had no gene match. The CDR3 DNA is TGTGCCACCAGTGGAGTGACAGGGAAGAATGAGCAGTTCTTC. This encodes CATSGVTGKNEQFF.

The rearrangement uses TRBV4-1 and TRBJ1-1; D is possibly TRBD1 (5 bases). Trimming removed 4 bases at V and 1 base at J, with 13 bases between. Per the germline V gene, CDR1 is MGHRA and CDR2 is YSYEKL. CDR3 length equals 15 residues. This CDR3 is CASSPTEGTNTEAFF. The CDR3 DNA sequence: TGCGCCAGCAGCCCCACAGAGGGGACGAACACTGAAGCTTTCTTT.

The CDR3 DNA sequence: TGTGCCAGACTGAAGGAGAGCAATCAGCCCCAGCATTTT. It is translated as CARLKESNQPQHF. V gene TRBV2 combines with J gene TRBJ1-5; D is unclear. V was cut by 9 bases and J by 1 base, with 10 bases left in between. Germline CDR1 reads SNHLY; CDR2 reads FYNNEI. The CDR3 contains 13 residues.

Remarks on this clonotype: As the CDR3 is not closed by the conserved phenylalanine or tryptophan, this likely results from a read error. The chain has TRBV7-3 and TRBJ1-1; TRBD1 aligns across 7 bases. CDR3 length equals 15 residues. V gave up 2 bases and J gave up 7 bases; unmatched junction bases: 10. The V gene's germline CDR1 is SGHTA and CDR2 FQGTGA. The CDR3 here is CASSLASTGVFEAFL. CDR3 in DNA: TGTGCCAGCAGCTTAGCGAGCACAGGGGTCTTTGAAGCTTTCCTC.

There are many counts of this clonotype. The rearrangement uses TRBV20-1 and TRBJ1-1, with D uncertain. V lost 2 bases and J lost 1, with 8 bases in between. CDR1 is DFQATT and CDR2 is SNEGSKA in the germline V gene (reference sequence). The CDR3 consists of 13 residues. The CDR3 spells CSARKWRNTEAFF. Written as DNA, the CDR3 is TGCAGTGCTAGAAAGTGGAGGAACACTGAAGCTTTCTTT.

On this clonotype itself: The junction and the germline gene differ at one end; a read error may be behind it. The chain uses TRBV15 and TRBJ2-1, with 9 bases identical to TRBD1. Germline CDR1 is LNHNV and CDR2 is YYDKDF (reference sequence). CDR3 size: 19 residues. The CDR3 region has the DNA TGTGCCACCAGCACTAGGACCCTTACGGGACAGGGACACTACAATGGGCAGTTCTTC. The encoded protein is CATSTRTLTGQGHYNGQFF.

The rearrangement joins TRBV24-1 to TRBJ2-1, with no clear D. The J call could be wrong; TRBJ2-7 is a better fit for the DNA end. Per the germline V gene, CDR1 is KGHDR and CDR2 is SFDVKD. The CDR3 covers 14 residues. The CDR3 sequence: CATSDLRSGYEQYF. CDR3 in DNA: TGTGCCACCAGTGATTTGCGTTCCGGGTACGAGCAGTACTTC.

On this clonotype: Compared with germline, one end of the junction differs, possibly owing to a read error. The chain combines TRBV7-2 with TRBJ2-7; D possibly corresponds to TRBD2 (6 bases). Germline CDR1 SGHTA, CDR2 FQGNSA. The CDR3 has 15 residues. CDR3 DNA: TGTGCCAGCAGCCTAGCCTCGGGAGCCACCTACGAGCAGGACTTC. It encodes CASSLASGATYEQDF.

The chain recombines TRBV5-1 with TRBJ2-6, with unresolved D. V was clipped by 0 bases and J by 0 bases, with 7 bases between them. The germline gives CDR1 SGHRS, CDR2 YFSETQ. This CDR3 region has 16 residues. The CDR3 nucleotides are TGCGCCAGCAGCTTGGACTTTTCCTCTGGGGCCAACGTCCTGACTTTC. The encoded protein is CASSLDFSSGANVLTF.

The chain employs TRBV5-1 and TRBJ1-3, with D tentatively TRBD1 (5 bases). Germline CDR1 and CDR2: SGHRS and YFSETQ. The length of the CDR3 is 13 residues. V shed 6 bases and J shed 11 bases, with 18 bases lying between them. CDR3 coding DNA: TGCGCCAGCACGACGGGACCGGCGTCTGCCATATATTTT. Its translation is CASTTGPASAIYF.

This clonotype came up many times. The CDR3 sequence is CSVVPAILNTEAFF. The DNA of the CDR3 is TGCAGCGTTGTCCCAGCTATACTGAACACTGAAGCTTTCTTT. The chain employs TRBV29-1 and TRBJ1-1; unclear D gene. With 4 bases removed from V and 0 bases from J, the gap between germline ends came to 12 bases. This CDR3 region has 14 residues. Germline V CDR1 and CDR2: SQVTM, ANQGSEA.

The chain joins TRBV20-1 to TRBJ1-5, with D unclear. The CDR3 is made up of 13 amino acids. V was clipped by 3 bases and J by 0 bases, with 6 bases between them. Germline V CDR1 and CDR2: DFQATT, SNEGSKA (reference sequence). CDR3 in DNA: TGCAGTGCTAGGAGGGATAGCAATCAGCCCCAGCATTTT. Translation: CSARRDSNQPQHF.

The chain employs TRBV15 and TRBJ1-2; D is ambiguous. Germline V gives CDR1 LNHNV, CDR2 YYDKDF (reference sequence). Trimming took 4 bases from V and 5 from J, leaving 14 bases between them. The CDR3 runs to 14 residues. Written as DNA, the CDR3 is TGTGCCACCAGCACACGGACGTCTGGGTATGGCTACACCTTC. Protein: CATSTRTSGYGYTF.

This clonotype was found many times. V usage is TRBV19 and J usage is TRBJ2-2, with 8 bases lining up with TRBD2. In germline, CDR1 is LNHDA, CDR2 SQIVND (reference sequence). The trim removed 8 bases at V and 4 bases at J, leaving 6 bases unmatched. The CDR3 consists of 14 residues. The DNA of the CDR3 is TGTGCCAGTCGGGGACTAGTGTTCACCGGGGAGCTGTTTTTT. This sequence encodes CASRGLVFTGELFF.

V is TRBV20-1 and J is TRBJ2-1; no definite D call. This CDR3 has 11 residues. In germline, CDR1 is DFQATT, CDR2 SNEGSKA (reference sequence). V lost 1 base, J lost 9 bases, and 7 bases lay in between. The CDR3 spells CSARVGTEQFF. The DNA of the CDR3 is TGCAGTGCTAGAGTGGGAACTGAGCAGTTCTTC.

The chain carries TRBV18 and TRBJ1-5; TRBD1 matches 7 bases. The ends lost 6 bases at V and 3 bases at J; junction bases unmatched: 5. CDR1 KGHSH and CDR2 LQKENI come from the germline V gene. There are 14 residues in the CDR3. The CDR3 DNA sequence: TGTGCCAGCTCCTGGGGACAGAACAATCAGCCCCAGCATTTT. Protein sequence: CASSWGQNNQPQHF.

The chain employs TRBV7-3 and TRBJ2-7, with D hard to call. V was clipped by 5 bases and J by 6 bases, with 17 bases between them. CDR1 and CDR2 from the germline V gene are SGHTA and FQGTGA. This CDR3 has 14 amino acids. The CDR3 nucleotides read TGTGCCAGCAGCGTAAAGGAGAGGAAGGGCGAGCAGTACTTC. This encodes CASSVKERKGEQYF.

This clonotype showed up just once. This chain links TRBV2 with TRBJ1-1; TRBD1 agrees at 7 bases. Trimming removed 8 bases from V and 0 bases from J; junction bases left unmatched: 3. The CDR3 contains 13 residues. Looked up from germline, CDR1 is SNHLY and CDR2 is FYNNEI. The CDR3 protein is CASGDRVNTEAFF. In DNA, the CDR3 is TGTGCCAGCGGCGACAGGGTGAACACTGAAGCTTTCTTT.

The chain links TRBV7-2 to TRBJ1-2, with 9 nucleotides matching TRBD1. The CDR3 extends over 13 amino acids. Trimming at V came to 4 bases and at J to 8 bases, leaving 5 bases not matched to a gene. CDR1 is SGHTA, CDR2 FQGNSA, per germline. For the CDR3, the DNA is TGTGCCAGCAGCTCGGGACAGGGCTCCGGCTACACCTTC. This codes for CASSSGQGSGYTF.

There are many counts of this clonotype. V usage is TRBV20-1 and J usage is TRBJ2-1; D is undetermined. The germline V and J ends were trimmed by 4 bases and 13 bases, with 17 bases remaining between them. This CDR3 is built from 12 residues. CDR1 is DFQATT, CDR2 SNEGSKA, per germline (reference sequence). Here the CDR3 reads CSATPQSVEQFF. The CDR3 bases are TGCAGTGCTACTCCGCAGAGCGTGGAACAGTTCTTC.

The chain is built from TRBV20-1 and TRBJ1-3; D is possibly TRBD1 (6 bases). CDR3 size: 16 residues. V dropped 3 bases and J dropped 0 bases, with 15 bases sitting between them. The germline CDR1 and CDR2 sequences are DFQATT and SNEGSKA (reference sequence). In nucleotides, the CDR3 is TGCAGTGCTAGTGACCTACAGGGATTCTCTGGAAACACCATATATTTT. It specifies CSASDLQGFSGNTIYF.

This clonotype was counted ten times or more. V and J are TRBV6-5 and TRBJ1-5, with 7 positions matching TRBD1. Looked up from germline, CDR1 is MNHEY and CDR2 is SVGAGI. The CDR3 is 11 residues long. V dropped 4 bases and J dropped 15; count of bases not matched to a gene: 6. DNA for the CDR3: TGTGCCAGCAGTTCGTCACAGGGGAGGCATTTT. Protein: CASSSSQGRHF.

This clonotype was seen repeatedly, ten times or more. The chain is built from TRBV11-3 and TRBJ1-1; 9 nucleotides match TRBD1. V shed 2 bases and J 3 bases; nucleotides not matched to a gene: 7. In germline, CDR1 is SGHNT, CDR2 YENEEA. This CDR3 spans 16 amino acids. DNA for the CDR3: TGTGCCAGCAGCTTACTGGGACAGGGTTGTGACACTGAAGCTTTCTTT. Translation gives CASSLLGQGCDTEAFF. The variable domain in full, completed from reference TRBV11-3 and TRBJ1-1, reads EAGVVQSPRYKIIEKKQPVAFWCNPISGHNTLYWYLQNLGQGPELLIRYENEEAVDDSQLPKDRFSAERLKGVDSTLKIQPAELGDSAVYLCASSLLGQGCDTEAFFGQGTRLTVV.